The rows below give T cell receptor beta chains drawn from one sample of a study of patients and donors after allogeneic stem cell transplantation. Using its own MiXCR run on the RT-PCR reads, TCRdb lists one record per CDR3 protein. The sample gives about 200,000 distinct CDR3 sequences, around 40% of which show up once; approximately 10% is in the top ten. The sample was blood, either unsorted or a sorted T cell fraction (not recorded which). These TCRs come from a human donor who was either an allogeneic HSCT recipient or a stem cell or donor lymphocyte infusion donor (not recorded which). It is not recorded whose cells these are; they may come from a transplant donor. Both conserved end residues are part of each CDR3. A D gene is named only where the DNA matches it firmly. Expanded clones get a size class; other rows say once, few or many, or leave the size out.

CASSPIQGHRNQPQHF,TGTGCCAGCAGTCCAATCCAGGGACATAGGAATCAGCCCCAGCATTTT,TRBV27,NA,TRBJ1-5,few
CASSFGIGRARQPQHF,TGTGCCAGCAGTTTTGGGATTGGACGGGCCCGTCAGCCCCAGCATTTT,TRBV28,NA,TRBJ1-5,NA
CASSPRQDQPQHF,TGTGCCAGCTCACCAAGACAGGATCAGCCCCAGCATTTT,TRBV18,NA,TRBJ1-5,few
CASSLSRPMNTEAFF,TGCGCCAGCAGCTTGTCTCGGCCGATGAACACTGAAGCTTTCTTT,TRBV5-1,NA,TRBJ1-1,few
CASSSGTNYEQYF,TGCGCCAGCAGCTCCGGGACTAACTACGAGCAGTACTTC,TRBV5-1,TRBD2,TRBJ2-7,NA
CASSIGDRTYEKLFF,TGTGCCAGCAGCATCGGGGACAGGACTTATGAAAAACTGTTTTTT,TRBV9,TRBD1,TRBJ1-4,NA
CSVGDRAGEQYF,TGCAGCGTGGGGGACAGGGCTGGCGAGCAGTACTTC,TRBV29-1,TRBD1,TRBJ2-7,few
CSVCRVLVTEAFF,TGCAGCGTTTGCAGGGTTTTAGTCACTGAAGCTTTCTTT,TRBV29-1,NA,TRBJ1-1,NA
CASSPQPSGGYNEQFF,TGTGCCAGCTCACCACAACCTAGCGGGGGATACAATGAGCAGTTCTTC,TRBV18,TRBD2,TRBJ2-1,NA
CASSLAGLETQYF,TGTGCCAGCAGCTTAGCGGGTCTGGAGACCCAGTACTTC,TRBV7-6,NA,TRBJ2-5,NA
CASSPYSSGAGELFF,TGTGCCAGCAGCCCATACAGTAGTGGGGCCGGGGAGCTGTTTTTT,TRBV12-3/TRBV12-4,NA,TRBJ2-2,NA
CSVDNLLNTEAFF,TGCAGCGTTGATAACTTGCTGAACACTGAAGCTTTCTTT,TRBV29-1,NA,TRBJ1-1,NA
CASSRPNRGANTEAFF,TGTGCCAGCAGCCGGCCAAACAGGGGCGCGAACACTGAAGCTTTCTTT,TRBV5-4,TRBD1,TRBJ1-1,NA
CAWSSQSGQPQHF,TGTGCCTGGAGTTCTCAATCTGGGCAGCCCCAGCATTTT,TRBV30,NA,TRBJ1-5,NA
CASSTVRYEKLFF,TGTGCCAGCAGTACGGTACGGTATGAAAAACTGTTTTTT,TRBV2,NA,TRBJ1-4,NA
CASSQEDLGNTEAFF,TGTGCCAGCAGCCAAGAAGACCTAGGGAACACTGAAGCTTTCTTT,TRBV3-1,NA,TRBJ1-1,few
CASRTNRQTDTQYF,TGTGCCAGCAGGACGAATAGACAGACAGATACGCAGTATTTT,TRBV6-5,NA,TRBJ2-3,NA
CASSPGQGPGQPQHF,TGTGCCAGCAGCCCGGGACAGGGGCCGGGTCAGCCCCAGCATTTT,TRBV7-9,TRBD1,TRBJ1-5,NA
CASSPPGAGYGYTF,TGTGCCAGCAGCCCCCCGGGGGCAGGCTATGGCTACACCTTC,TRBV7-9,NA,TRBJ1-2,NA
CASSLSPPWQGPFHYGYTF,TGTGCCAGCAGTTTATCGCCCCCCTGGCAGGGTCCCTTCCACTATGGCTACACCTTC,TRBV27,NA,TRBJ1-2,NA
CASSLRGADYGYTF,TGTGCCAGCAGCTTAAGGGGGGCTGACTATGGCTACACCTTC,TRBV7-9,NA,TRBJ1-2,NA